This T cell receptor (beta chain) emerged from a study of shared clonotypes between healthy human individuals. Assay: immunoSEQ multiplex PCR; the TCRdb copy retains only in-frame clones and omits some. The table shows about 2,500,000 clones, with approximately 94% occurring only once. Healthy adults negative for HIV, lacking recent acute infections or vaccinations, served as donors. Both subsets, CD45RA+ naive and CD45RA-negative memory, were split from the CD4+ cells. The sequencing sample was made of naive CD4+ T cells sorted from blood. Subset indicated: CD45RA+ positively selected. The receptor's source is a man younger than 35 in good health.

The CDR3 DNA sequence: TGTGCCAGCAGCTTCCGGCATCCAAATTCACCCCTCCACTTT. Translation: CASSFRHPNSPLHF. This chain joins TRBV11-2 and TRBJ1-6; the D is unclear. CDR1 and CDR2 (germline): SGHAT, FQNNGV. This CDR3 comprises 14 residues. Trimming took off 3 bases at V and 7 bases at J, with 10 bases between the two ends.